This entry lists 17 T cell receptor beta chains sequenced from one sample in a study of Ad26.COV2.S vaccination and SARS-CoV-2 variants. This sample's treatment: around 19 received Ad26.COV2.S at low or high dose, single or two shots; roughly five received placebo; per-sample allocation not given. Following the first vaccine or placebo injection, samples were taken on day 63. Some clones are missing from TCRdb's copy, which holds only in-frame ones; the method was immunoSEQ multiplex PCR. The sample carries about 350,000 clones, roughly 81% recorded once. The source material was peripheral blood, sampled in a trial of Ad26.COV2.S vaccine versus placebo. Receptor source: a person aged 18-65 years who received the Ad26.COV2.S COVID-19 vaccine or a placebo.

This clone appeared a single time. The chain recombines TRBV19 with TRBJ2-3; D is ambiguous. The V end lost 5 bases, the J end lost 2 bases, and 8 bases lay between the germline ends. CDR1 and CDR2 from the germline V gene are LNHDA and SQIVND (reference sequence). This CDR3 has 13 residues. CDR3 sequence: CASSVKNTDTQYF. DNA of the CDR3: TGTGCCAGTAGTGTCAAAAACACAGATACGCAGTATTTT.

The chain carries TRBV5-6 and TRBJ1-5; 7 nucleotides agree with TRBD1. J gave up 3 bases and V 2 bases, and 5 bases lay outside the gene matches. The CDR3 runs to 15 residues. Germline values: CDR1 SGHDT, CDR2 YYEEEE. The CDR3 protein is CASSFRQGDNQPQHF. The CDR3, as DNA: TGTGCCAGCAGCTTTCGCCAGGGGGACAATCAGCCCCAGCATTTT.

The V call is TRBV12-3 or TRBV12-4, the J call TRBJ1-1, with 9 positions matching TRBD1. The V segment lost 5 bases and the J segment 5 bases; nucleotides outside the gene matches: 3. CDR3 length: 13 amino acids. This CDR3 reads CASSLDRGTEAFF. The DNA of the CDR3 is TGTGCCAGCAGTCTGGACAGGGGAACTGAAGCTTTCTTT.

The V call is TRBV12-2, the J call TRBJ1-3. TRBV12-2 represents a pseudogene. There are 17 residues in the CDR3. The CDR3 protein is CAPSGSRDASSGNTIYF. CDR3 in DNA: TGTGCACCCTCGGGCAGTCGGGACGCCTCCTCTGGAAACACCATATATTTT.

This chain joins TRBV18 and TRBJ2-2; 9 bases align to TRBD1. Trimming at V came to 6 bases and at J to 4 bases, leaving 9 bases not matched to a gene. Germline-derived CDR1 and CDR2 are KGHSH and LQKENI. The CDR3 totals 16 residues. In nucleotides, the CDR3 is TGTGCCAGCTCCCCGCCCGGGACAGGGTTCACCGGGGAGCTGTTTTTT. Its translation: CASSPPGTGFTGELFF. The whole variable domain, remainder taken from reference TRBV18 and TRBJ2-2, is NAGVMQNPRHLVRRRGQEARLRCSPMKGHSHVYWYRQLPEEGLKFMVYLQKENIIDESGMPKERFSAEFPKEGPSILRIQQVVRGDSAAYFCASSPPGTGFTGELFFGEGSRLTVL.

The chain is built from TRBV4-3 and TRBJ1-4; D is perhaps TRBD1 (5 bases). Germline V gene lookup returns CDR1 LGHNA and CDR2 YSLEER. CDR3 length: 16 amino acids. The V and J ends lost 0 bases and 8 bases respectively, with 16 bases between them. The CDR3 nucleotides are TGCGCCAGCAGCCAAGATGTAGCAGGGCTTTTAGAAAAACTGTTTTTT. Residues: CASSQDVAGLLEKLFF.

This clone has just one count. The chain employs TRBV5-6 and TRBJ1-2; tentative D call: TRBD1 (5 bases). This CDR3 spans 13 amino acids. Trimming stripped 3 bases from V and 4 bases from J, with 10 bases between. Germline CDR1 reads SGHDT; CDR2 reads YYEEEE. In DNA, the CDR3 is TGTGCCAGCAGCTCCGGGGGGGGCTATGGCTACACCTTC. Protein: CASSSGGGYGYTF.

The rearrangement joins TRBV9 to TRBJ1-5; 8 bases map to TRBD1. This CDR3 is 15 amino acids long. With 5 bases clipped from V and 4 bases from J, the junction kept 8 bases outside the gene matches. Per germline, CDR1 SGDLS and CDR2 YYNGEE. The CDR3 region has the DNA TGTGCCAGCAGTCAGACAGGGGTTGGAAATCAGCCCCAGCATTTT. It codes for CASSQTGVGNQPQHF.

This chain joins TRBV5-6 and TRBJ2-2, with 16 bases matching TRBD2. The CDR3 loop spans 17 amino acids. V lost 7 bases to trimming and J lost 5 bases; unmatched junction nucleotides: 8. Germline loops: CDR1 SGHDT, CDR2 YYEEEE. CDR3 in DNA: TGTGCCAGCGAAATGGGACTAGCGGGAGGGTGGACCGGGGAGCTGTTTTTT. This codes for CASEMGLAGGWTGELFF.

The rearrangement links TRBV13 to TRBJ1-2; the D is unclear. The CDR3 is 13 amino acids. Germline CDR1 is PRHDT and CDR2 is FYEKMQ (reference sequence). The ends were cut back, 5 bases at V and 5 bases at J, with 12 bases in the middle. In DNA form, the CDR3 reads TGTGCCAGCAGCGCCCGGGGTTTATATGGCTACACCTTC. It yields the protein CASSARGLYGYTF.

The genes are TRBV6-2 or TRBV6-3 and TRBJ2-5; D is ambiguous. The CDR3 loop spans 15 amino acids. V lost 5 bases to trimming and J lost 5 bases, with 18 bases between them. Germline values: CDR1 MNHEY, CDR2 SVGEGT. The CDR3 DNA reads as TGTGCCAGCAGTCATTTTGACACGCTCCGGGAGACCCAGTACTTC. Its translation: CASSHFDTLRETQYF.

The CDR3, as DNA: TGTGCCAGCAGCTTCCTAAGCGGGACTAGGGAGACCCAGTACTTC. It translates to CASSFLSGTRETQYF. J is TRBJ2-5 and V is TRBV5-4, with 8 bases matching TRBD2. The ends lost 2 bases at V and 5 bases at J; junction bases unmatched: 8. The CDR3 spans 15 residues. Germline V lookup: CDR1 SGHNT, CDR2 YYREEE (reference sequence).

Only a few counts were recorded for this clone. The V gene is TRBV4-3, the J gene TRBJ2-3; no definite D call. Trimming left V 0 bases short and J 0 bases short, with 10 bases between. CDR1 LGHNA and CDR2 YSLEER come from the germline V gene. CDR3 length: 16 residues. CDR3 loop: CASSQDLRFSTDTQYF. The CDR3 DNA is TGCGCCAGCAGCCAAGATCTGCGGTTTAGCACAGATACGCAGTATTTT.

The rearrangement joins TRBV9 to TRBJ1-2; D unresolved. V lost 4 bases and J 4 bases, leaving 14 bases between the germline ends. The length of the CDR3 is 14 residues. Germline CDR1 SGDLS, CDR2 YYNGEE. Here the CDR3 DNA reads TGTGCCAGCAGCCCCCGGGGTGAGGGCTATGGCTACACCTTC. It encodes CASSPRGEGYGYTF.

The count of this clone is one. This chain connects TRBV2 to TRBJ1-5; D perhaps matches TRBD1 (6 bases). The CDR3 spans 13 residues. Germline values: CDR1 SNHLY, CDR2 FYNNEI. V was shortened by 8 bases and J by 7 bases, with 15 bases between the two germline ends. CDR3 sequence reads: CASSTGPGQPQHF. The CDR3 DNA reads TGTGCCAGCTCCACAGGGCCGGGCCAGCCCCAGCATTTT.

This chain joins TRBV12-5 and TRBJ1-5; 8 nucleotides agree with TRBD1. CDR1 and CDR2 (germline): LGHNT, FRNRAP. CDR3 length: 18 residues. V gave up 3 bases and J gave up 10 bases; unmatched junction bases: 20. In DNA form, the CDR3 reads TGTGCTAGTGGTTTAGGGACAGGAGTCCTTTTAGAGGGTGGACCCCAGCATTTT. Translation: CASGLGTGVLLEGGPQHF.

The chain couples TRBV19 to TRBJ2-2; 9 bases align to TRBD1. The germline V gene has CDR1 LNHDA and CDR2 SQIVND (reference sequence). The CDR3 is made up of 15 amino acids. J was trimmed by 3 bases and V by 5 bases; bases with no gene match: 4. The CDR3 DNA is TGTGCCAGTAGTTTTAACAGGGGGCACACCGGGGAGCTGTTTTTT. This translates into CASSFNRGHTGELFF.